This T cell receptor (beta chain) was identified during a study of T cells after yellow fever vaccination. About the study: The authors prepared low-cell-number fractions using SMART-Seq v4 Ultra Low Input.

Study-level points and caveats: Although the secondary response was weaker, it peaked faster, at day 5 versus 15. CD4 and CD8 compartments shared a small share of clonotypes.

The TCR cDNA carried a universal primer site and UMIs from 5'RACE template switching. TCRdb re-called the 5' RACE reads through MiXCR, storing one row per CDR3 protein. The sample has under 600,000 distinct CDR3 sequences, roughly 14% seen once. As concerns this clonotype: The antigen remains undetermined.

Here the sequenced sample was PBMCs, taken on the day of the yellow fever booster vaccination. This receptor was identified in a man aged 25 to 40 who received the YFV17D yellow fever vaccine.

CDR3 sequence reads: CASSPPSGRAPTDTQYF. The CDR3 nucleotides read TGTGCCAGCAGCCCCCCTAGCGGGAGGGCACCAACAGATACGCAGTATTTT. The chain couples TRBV7-2 to TRBJ2-3; TRBD2 matches 12 bases. The CDR3 covers 17 residues. Germline loops: CDR1 SGHTA, CDR2 FQGNSA. V shed 5 bases and J 3 bases; nucleotides not matched to a gene: 9.